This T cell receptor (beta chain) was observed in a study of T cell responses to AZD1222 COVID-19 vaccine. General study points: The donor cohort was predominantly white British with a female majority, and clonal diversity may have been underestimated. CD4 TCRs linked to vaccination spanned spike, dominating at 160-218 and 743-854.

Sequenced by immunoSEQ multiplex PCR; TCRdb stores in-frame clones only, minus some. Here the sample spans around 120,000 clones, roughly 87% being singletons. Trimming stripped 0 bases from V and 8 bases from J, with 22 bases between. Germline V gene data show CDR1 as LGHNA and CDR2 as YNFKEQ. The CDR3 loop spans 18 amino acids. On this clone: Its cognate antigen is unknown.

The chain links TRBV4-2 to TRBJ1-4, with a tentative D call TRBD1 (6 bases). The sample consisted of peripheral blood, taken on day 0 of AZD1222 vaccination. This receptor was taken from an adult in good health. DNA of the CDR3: TGTGCCAGCAGCCAAGATCTTGTGGGAGCAGGGGCAGAGGAAAAACTGTTTTTT. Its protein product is CASSQDLVGAGAEEKLFF.